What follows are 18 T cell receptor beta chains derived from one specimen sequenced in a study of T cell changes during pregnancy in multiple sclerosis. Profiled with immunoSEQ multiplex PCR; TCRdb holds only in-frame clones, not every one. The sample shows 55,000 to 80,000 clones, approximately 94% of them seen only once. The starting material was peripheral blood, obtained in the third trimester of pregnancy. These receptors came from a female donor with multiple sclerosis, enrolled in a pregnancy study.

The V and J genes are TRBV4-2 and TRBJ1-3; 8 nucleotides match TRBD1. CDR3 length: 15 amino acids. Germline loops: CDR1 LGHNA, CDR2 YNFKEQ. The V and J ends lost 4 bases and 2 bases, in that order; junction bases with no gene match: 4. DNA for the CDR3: TGTGCCAGCAGCCCCCCGGGACAGGCTGGAAACACCATATATTTT. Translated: CASSPPGQAGNTIYF.

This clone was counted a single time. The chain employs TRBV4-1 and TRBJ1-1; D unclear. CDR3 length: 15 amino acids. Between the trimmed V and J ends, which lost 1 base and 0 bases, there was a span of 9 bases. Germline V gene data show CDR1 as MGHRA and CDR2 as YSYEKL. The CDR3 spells CASSQGQFMNTEAFF. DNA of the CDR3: TGCGCCAGCAGCCAAGGGCAGTTCATGAACACTGAAGCTTTCTTT.

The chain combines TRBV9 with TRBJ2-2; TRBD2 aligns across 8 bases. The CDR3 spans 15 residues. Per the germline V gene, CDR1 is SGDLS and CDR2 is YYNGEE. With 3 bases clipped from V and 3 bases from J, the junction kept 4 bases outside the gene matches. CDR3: CASSAGGAYTGELFF. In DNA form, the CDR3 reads TGTGCCAGCAGCGCGGGGGGGGCGTACACCGGGGAGCTGTTTTTT.

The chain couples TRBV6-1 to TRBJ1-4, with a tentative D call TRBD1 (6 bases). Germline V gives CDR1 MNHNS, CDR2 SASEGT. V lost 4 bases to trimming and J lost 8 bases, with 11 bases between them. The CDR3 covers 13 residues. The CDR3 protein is CASSVYREEKLFF. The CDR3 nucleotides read TGTGCCAGCAGTGTTTACAGGGAGGAAAAACTGTTTTTT.

CDR3 nucleotide sequence: TGTGCCAGCAGCTTAGGGTCCGGGTTTGAGCAGTTCTTC. Its translation: CASSLGSGFEQFF. V usage is TRBV11-2 and J usage is TRBJ2-1; no clear D. This CDR3 spans 13 amino acids. V was cut by 1 base and J by 9 bases, with 10 bases left in between. The germline CDR1 and CDR2 sequences are SGHAT and FQNNGV.

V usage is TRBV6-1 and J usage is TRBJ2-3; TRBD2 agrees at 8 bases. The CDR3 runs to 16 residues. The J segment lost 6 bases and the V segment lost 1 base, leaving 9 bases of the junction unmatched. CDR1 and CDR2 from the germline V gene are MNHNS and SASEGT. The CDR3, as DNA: TGTGCCAGCAGTGAAGTCCCTGTAGCGGGGTGGGATACGCAGTATTTT. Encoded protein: CASSEVPVAGWDTQYF.

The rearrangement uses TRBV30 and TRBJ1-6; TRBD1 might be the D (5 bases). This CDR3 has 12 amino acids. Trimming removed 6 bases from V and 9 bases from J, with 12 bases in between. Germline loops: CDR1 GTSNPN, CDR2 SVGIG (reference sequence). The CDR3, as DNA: TGTGCCTGCCTGGTGGGGGGTTCACCCCTCCACTTT. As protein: CACLVGGSPLHF.

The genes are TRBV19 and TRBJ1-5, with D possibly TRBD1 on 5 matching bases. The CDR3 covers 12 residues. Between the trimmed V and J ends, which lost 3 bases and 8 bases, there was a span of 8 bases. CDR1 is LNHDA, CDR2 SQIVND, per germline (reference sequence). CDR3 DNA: TGTGCCAGTAGTATTGGGGGGAAGCCCCAGCATTTT. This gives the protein CASSIGGKPQHF. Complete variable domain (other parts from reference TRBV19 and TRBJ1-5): DGGITQSPKYLFRKEGQNVTLSCEQNLNHDAMYWYRQDPGQGLRLIYYSQIVNDFQKGDIAEGYSVSREKKESFPLTVTSAQKNPTAFYLCASSIGGKPQHFGDGTRLSIL.

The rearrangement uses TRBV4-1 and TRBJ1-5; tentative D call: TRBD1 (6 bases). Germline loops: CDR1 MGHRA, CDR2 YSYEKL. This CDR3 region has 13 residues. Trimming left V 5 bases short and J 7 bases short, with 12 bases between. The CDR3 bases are TGCGCCAGCAGCGAGGGCAGGGGACAGCCCCAGCATTTT. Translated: CASSEGRGQPQHF.

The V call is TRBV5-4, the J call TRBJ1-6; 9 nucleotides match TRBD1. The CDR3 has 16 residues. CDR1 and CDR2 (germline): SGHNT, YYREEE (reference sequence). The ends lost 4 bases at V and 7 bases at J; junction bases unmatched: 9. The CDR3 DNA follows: TGTGCCAGCAGCCCCCCGACAGGGGGTATCAATTCACCCCTCCACTTT. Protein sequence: CASSPPTGGINSPLHF.

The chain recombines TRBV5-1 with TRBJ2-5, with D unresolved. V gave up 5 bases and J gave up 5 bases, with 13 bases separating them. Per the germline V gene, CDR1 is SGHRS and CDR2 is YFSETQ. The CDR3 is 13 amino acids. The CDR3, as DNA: TGCGCCAGCAGTCCGGTCGTCTTGGAGACCCAGTACTTC. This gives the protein CASSPVVLETQYF.

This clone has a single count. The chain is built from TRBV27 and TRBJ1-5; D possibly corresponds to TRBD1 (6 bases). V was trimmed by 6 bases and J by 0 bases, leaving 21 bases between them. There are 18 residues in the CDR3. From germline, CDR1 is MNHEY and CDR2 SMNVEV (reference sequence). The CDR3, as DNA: TGTGCCAGCAGCAACAGGGTAAGGGACCGATATAGCAATCAGCCCCAGCATTTT. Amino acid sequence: CASSNRVRDRYSNQPQHF.

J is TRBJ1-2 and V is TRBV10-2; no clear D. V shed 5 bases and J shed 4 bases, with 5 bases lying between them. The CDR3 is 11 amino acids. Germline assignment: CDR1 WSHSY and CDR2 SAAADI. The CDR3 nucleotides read TGCGCCAGCAGTCAGATCTATGGCTACACCTTC. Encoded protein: CASSQIYGYTF.

The CDR3 loop reads CASSVRTSGGRTDTQYF. The CDR3 nucleotides are TGTGCCAGCAGTGTACGGACTAGCGGGGGGCGCACAGATACGCAGTATTTT. The chain combines TRBV2 with TRBJ2-3; 14 bases are a match to TRBD2. V dropped 4 bases and J dropped 1; count of bases not matched to a gene: 4. The germline CDR1 and CDR2 sequences are SNHLY and FYNNEI. The CDR3 is 17 amino acids.

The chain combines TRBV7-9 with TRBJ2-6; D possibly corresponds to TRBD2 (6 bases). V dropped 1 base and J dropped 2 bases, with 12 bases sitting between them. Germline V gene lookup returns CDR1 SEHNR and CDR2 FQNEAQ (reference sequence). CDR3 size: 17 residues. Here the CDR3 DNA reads TGTGCCAGCAGCTTAGGAGACTCGGGGGCTGGGGCCAACGTCCTGACTTTC. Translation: CASSLGDSGAGANVLTF.

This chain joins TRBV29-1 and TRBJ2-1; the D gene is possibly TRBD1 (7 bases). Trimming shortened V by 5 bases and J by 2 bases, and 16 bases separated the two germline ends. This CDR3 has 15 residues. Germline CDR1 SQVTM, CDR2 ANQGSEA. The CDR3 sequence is CSVQGGRGTYNEQFF. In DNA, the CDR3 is TGCAGCGTTCAGGGGGGCAGGGGGACCTACAATGAGCAGTTCTTC.

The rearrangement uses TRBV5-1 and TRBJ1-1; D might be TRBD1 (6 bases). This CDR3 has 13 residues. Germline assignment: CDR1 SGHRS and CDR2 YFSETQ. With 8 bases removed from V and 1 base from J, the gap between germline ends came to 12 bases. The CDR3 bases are TGCGCCAGTAGAGGACAGCCGAACACTGAAGCTTTCTTT. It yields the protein CASRGQPNTEAFF.

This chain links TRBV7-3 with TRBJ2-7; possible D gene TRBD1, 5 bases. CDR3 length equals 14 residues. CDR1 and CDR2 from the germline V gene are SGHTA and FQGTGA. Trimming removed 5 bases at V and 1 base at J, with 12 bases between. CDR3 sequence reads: CASSPGPGSYEQYF. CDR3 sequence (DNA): TGTGCCAGCAGCCCAGGGCCTGGTTCCTACGAGCAGTACTTC.